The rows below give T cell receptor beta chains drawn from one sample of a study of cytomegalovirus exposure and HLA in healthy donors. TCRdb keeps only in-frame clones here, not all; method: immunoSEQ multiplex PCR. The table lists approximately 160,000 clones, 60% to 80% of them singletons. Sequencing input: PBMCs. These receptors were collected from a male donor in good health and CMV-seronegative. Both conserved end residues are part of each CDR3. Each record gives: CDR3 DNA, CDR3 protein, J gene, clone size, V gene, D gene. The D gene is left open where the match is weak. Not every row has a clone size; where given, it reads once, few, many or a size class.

TGTGCCAGCAGCACACGGACAGGGGATGAGCAGTACTTC,CASSTRTGDEQYF,TRBJ2-7,-,TRBV7-3,TRBD1
TGCAGCGTTGAGGGACAGGGGCCTGGAAACACCATATATTTT,CSVEGQGPGNTIYF,TRBJ1-3,-,TRBV29-1,TRBD1
TGTGCCAGCTCACGACCGGGACAGGAAAGAAACACCATATATTTT,CASSRPGQERNTIYF,TRBJ1-3,-,TRBV18,TRBD1
TGTGCCTGGAGTGACAGAAACACCATATATTTT,CAWSDRNTIYF,TRBJ1-3,-,TRBV30,-
TGCGCCAGCAGTCGGGAGGTCTCCTACGAGCAGTACTTC,CASSREVSYEQYF,TRBJ2-7,-,TRBV23-1,-
TGTGCCAGCACCTCGGGACTAGCGGCCTACAATGAGCAGTTCTTC,CASTSGLAAYNEQFF,TRBJ2-1,-,TRBV7-2,TRBD2
TGCAGCGTCACTTTCGGGACAGGGGCCTACGAGCAGTACTTC,CSVTFGTGAYEQYF,TRBJ2-7,-,TRBV29-1,TRBD1
TGTGCCAGCAGCCCAACGACAGGTGCAACTAATGAAAAACTGTTTTTT,CASSPTTGATNEKLFF,TRBJ1-4,few,TRBV11-2,-
TGTGCCAGCAGCCCCCGACAGGGAGAGAGCAATCAGCCCCAGCATTTT,CASSPRQGESNQPQHF,TRBJ1-5,-,TRBV7-8,TRBD1
TGCGCCAGCAGCGCGGACAGATTCGGGGAGCAGTTCTTC,CASSADRFGEQFF,TRBJ2-1,-,TRBV5-1,-
TGTGCCACCAGCAGAGATCTTTCGGGATCCTGGAATGAGCAGTTCTTC,CATSRDLSGSWNEQFF,TRBJ2-1,-,TRBV15,-
TGTGCCAGCAGTGCGGGACTAGCGGGGTACAATGAGCAGTTCTTC,CASSAGLAGYNEQFF,TRBJ2-1,once,TRBV9,TRBD2
TGTGCCAGCAGCCTCACCGTCCGAGGGGAGCAGTTCTTC,CASSLTVRGEQFF,TRBJ2-1,-,TRBV7-3,-
TGTGCCAGCAGTGAACAACTAGCGGGGGTGAATGAGCAGTTCTTC,CASSEQLAGVNEQFF,TRBJ2-1,-,TRBV6-1,TRBD2
TGTGCCAGCAGCGTACAGGGACAGGGAATTTCACCCCTCCACTTT,CASSVQGQGISPLHF,TRBJ1-6,once,TRBV9,TRBD1
TGTGCCAGCATCCCCAGCCCAGCGGGGGGGCAGTATTTT,CASIPSPAGGQYF,TRBJ2-3,-,TRBV6-5,TRBD2
TGTGCCAGCAGCCGGGACAGGGGGCAATTGAACACCGGGGAGCTGTTTTTT,CASSRDRGQLNTGELFF,TRBJ2-2,-,TRBV5-4,TRBD1
TGTGCCAGTAGTACCTATCTGGAGGGGAGCTCCTACGAGCAGTACTTC,CASSTYLEGSSYEQYF,TRBJ2-7,-,TRBV19,-
TGCGCCAGCAGCTCTAGGACAGACTACGAGCAGTACTTC,CASSSRTDYEQYF,TRBJ2-7,once,TRBV5-1,-
TGTGCCAGCAGTCCGGACCTGCTAGCCACAACCGGGGAGCTGTTTTTT,CASSPDLLATTGELFF,TRBJ2-2,-,TRBV27,-